Following are 12 T cell receptor beta chains from one sample sequenced in a study of regulatory T cells in long-lasting Graves disease. Assembly of TCR beta libraries relied on iRepertoire HTBI primers together with Arm-PCR of CDR3 regions. TCRdb reanalysed the multiplex PCR reads using MiXCR and keeps one entry per CDR3 protein. The top ten clones hold 25% of a sample with 400,000 to 650,000 distinct CDR3 sequences, about 16% of them seen once. Sample time point: newly diagnosed GD, antithyroid drugs for less than 3 months. Isolated PBMC RNA provided the starting material for the TCR library. In addition, the sample was reused for a study of T cells in Graves' hyperthyroidism and ophthalmopathy.

The source was peripheral blood mononuclear cells (PBMCs), collected at new diagnosis, from a patient treated with antithyroid drugs. The receptors were gathered from a woman aged 40 to 65 with Graves disease.

This clonotype appeared many times. J is TRBJ1-5 and V is TRBV6-5; D remains ambiguous. The V and J ends lost 1 base and 0 bases respectively, with 7 bases between them. Germline V gene sequence: CDR1 MNHEY, CDR2 SVGAGI. The CDR3 length is 15 residues. CDR3 residues: CASSYLVDSNQPQHF. The CDR3 bases are TGTGCCAGCAGTTACTTAGTGGATAGCAATCAGCCCCAGCATTTT.

At least ten counts were recorded for this clonotype. V gene TRBV11-2 combines with J gene TRBJ2-3; TRBD2 matches at 11 bases. V gave up 2 bases and J gave up 4 bases; unmatched junction bases: 8. Germline loops: CDR1 SGHAT, CDR2 FQNNGV. The CDR3 is 17 amino acids. The CDR3 DNA reads TGTGCCAGCAGCTTATACGCTAGCGGGGGGTCCTCAGATACGCAGTATTTT. Amino acids: CASSLYASGGSSDTQYF. The complete variable domain, with remaining parts taken from reference TRBV11-2 and TRBJ2-3, reads EAGVAQSPRYKIIEKRQSVAFWCNPISGHATLYWYQQILGQGPKLLIQFQNNGVVDDSQLPKDRFSAERLKGVDSTLKIQPAKLEDSAVYLCASSLYASGGSSDTQYFGPGTRLTVL.

This clonotype was seen many times. V is TRBV28 and J is TRBJ2-1; no firm D call. This CDR3 has 14 residues. Germline-derived CDR1 and CDR2 are MDHEN and SYDVKM. V dropped 5 bases and J dropped 9 bases, with 17 bases sitting between them. CDR3 DNA sequence: TGTGCCAGCAGTCCAGGAAGGTGGTCTTCTGAGCAGTTCTTC. It yields the protein CASSPGRWSSEQFF.

The CDR3: CASAGQGALYEQYF. CDR3 DNA sequence: TGTGCCAGTGCCGGACAGGGGGCGTTGTACGAGCAGTACTTC. The rearrangement links TRBV28 to TRBJ2-7, with TRBD1 matching 11 bases. From germline, CDR1 is MDHEN and CDR2 SYDVKM. There are 14 residues in the CDR3. Trimming removed 9 bases from V and 4 bases from J; junction bases left unmatched: 8.

This clonotype has at least ten counts. The chain recombines TRBV6-1 with TRBJ2-3; D is unresolved. The V end lost 7 bases, the J end lost 5 bases, and 19 bases lay between the germline ends. This CDR3 contains 15 residues. The germline V gene encodes CDR1 MNHNS and CDR2 SASEGT. The CDR3 DNA sequence: TGTGCCAGCAATACACCGGGTCGCGACGGAGATACGCAGTATTTT. Translating it yields CASNTPGRDGDTQYF.

This clonotype showed up just a few times. This chain uses TRBV7-2 with TRBJ2-2, with unresolved D. CDR1 is SGHTA, CDR2 FQGNSA, per germline. Trimming removed 5 bases from V and 0 bases from J, with 10 bases in between. The CDR3 extends over 15 amino acids. CDR3 amino acids: CASSQKTTNTGELFF. The CDR3 DNA is TGTGCCAGCAGCCAAAAGACAACGAACACCGGGGAGCTGTTTTTT.

With respect to this clonotype: A much bigger clone sits one base away, suggesting this may be a read error. This chain joins TRBV3-1 and TRBJ2-4; tentatively, D is TRBD2 (6 bases). V was shortened by 1 base and J by 11 bases, with 18 bases between the two germline ends. Germline-derived CDR1 and CDR2 are LGHDT and YNNKEL (reference sequence). The CDR3 length is 15 residues. The CDR3 DNA is TGTGCCAGCAGCCAAGGGTCGGGGGTAGAGGGCGTTCAGTACTTC. Protein product: CASSQGSGVEGVQYF.

In regard to this clonotype: Being one base from a much bigger clone, this may be a read error. The conserved phenylalanine or tryptophan is not found at the CDR3 terminus, so this likely reflects a read error. This rearrangement joins TRBV20-1 to TRBJ1-2; D not certain. This CDR3 is built from 12 residues. CDR1 is DFQATT and CDR2 is SNEGSKA in the germline V gene (reference sequence). Trimming pared 6 bases from V and 5 bases from J, leaving 13 bases between. CDR3 sequence reads: CSANTIGYGYTL. The DNA for the CDR3 is TGCAGTGCCAACACGATCGGATATGGCTACACCCTC.

This clonotype occurred a few times. The CDR3 region is CASSPGATVAKNIQYF. As DNA, the CDR3 is TGCGCCAGCAGCCCGGGAGCAACAGTAGCCAAAAACATTCAGTACTTC. V is TRBV10-2 and J is TRBJ2-4; tentative D call: TRBD2 (6 bases). V gave up 6 bases and J gave up 0 bases, with 15 bases separating them. CDR3 size: 16 residues. Germline CDR1 WSHSY, CDR2 SAAADI.

This clonotype has a single count. The chain has TRBV2 and TRBJ2-7, with 12 bases lining up with TRBD1. Trimming cost V 6 bases and J 5 bases; bases outside gene matches: 5. The CDR3 loop spans 14 amino acids. Germline values: CDR1 SNHLY, CDR2 FYNNEI. CDR3 nucleotide sequence: TGTGCCAGCAGGGTCCGGGACAGGGGGCACGAGCAGTACTTC. It encodes CASRVRDRGHEQYF.

This clonotype was observed a few times. The J gene is TRBJ1-1, the V gene TRBV4-1; D is possibly TRBD1 (5 bases). Germline lookup yields CDR1 MGHRA and CDR2 YSYEKL. V was shortened by 0 bases and J by 4 bases, with 12 bases between the two germline ends. The CDR3 length is 15 residues. CDR3: CASSQEVAGLTEAFF. Here the CDR3 DNA reads TGCGCCAGCAGCCAAGAAGTGGCAGGGCTCACTGAAGCTTTCTTT.

This clonotype showed up just a few times. The chain links TRBV29-1 to TRBJ1-2; TRBD1 is a possible D gene (5 bases). Germline V gives CDR1 SQVTM, CDR2 ANQGSEA. Trimming left V 6 bases short and J 8 bases short, with 16 bases between. CDR3 length: 12 amino acids. CDR3 sequence reads: CSVGGGKGGYTF. The CDR3 DNA reads TGCAGCGTCGGGGGGGGAAAAGGAGGCTACACCTTC.